This TCR beta chain stems from a study of cytomegalovirus exposure and HLA in healthy donors. Study at large: Of a few hundred genotyped donors, about 81% grouped in the Caucasian-associated ancestry cluster.

PCR involved 60 Vbeta and 13 Jbeta primers. Only in-frame clones appear in the TCRdb table, and some are missing; sequencing was by immunoSEQ multiplex PCR. Among around 130,000 clones listed, about 76% were seen once. To note about this clone: The antigen is unknown.

Study-level results: Analysis was carried out at a later point, and it linked a missense DCLRE1C variant to TCR beta V- and J-gene trimming. Rarity marked most TCR sequences, yet some public TCRs occurred in many donors.

The clonotype was recovered from a man aged 18-30 years in good health and CMV-seronegative. Sequencing was done on a sample of PBMCs.

The DNA for the CDR3 is TGTGCCAGCACCACGAGCCGGGACAGGGCCCACAATGAGCAGTTCTTC. Amino acids: CASTTSRDRAHNEQFF. V usage is TRBV11-1 and J usage is TRBJ2-1; TRBD1 aligns across 9 bases. Germline V gene sequence: CDR1 SGHAT, CDR2 FQDESV (reference sequence). V lost 7 bases, J lost 5 bases, and 12 bases stayed unmatched. This CDR3 is built from 16 residues.